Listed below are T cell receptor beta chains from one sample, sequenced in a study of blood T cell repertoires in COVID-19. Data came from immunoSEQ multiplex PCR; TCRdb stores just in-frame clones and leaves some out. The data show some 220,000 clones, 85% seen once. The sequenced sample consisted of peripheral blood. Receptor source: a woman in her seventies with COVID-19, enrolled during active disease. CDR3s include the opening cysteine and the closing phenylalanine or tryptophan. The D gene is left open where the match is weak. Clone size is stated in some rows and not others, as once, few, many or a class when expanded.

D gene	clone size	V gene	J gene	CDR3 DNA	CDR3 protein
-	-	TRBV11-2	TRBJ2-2	TGTGCCAGCAGCTCCCGCGGGGTGGCGAACACCGGGGAGCTGTTTTTT	CASSSRGVANTGELFF
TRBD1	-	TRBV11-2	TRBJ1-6	TGTGCCAGCAGCTTACCCCCAGGGGGCGGCTCACCCCTCCACTTT	CASSLPPGGGSPLHF
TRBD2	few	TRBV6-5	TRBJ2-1	TGTGCCTCGACTAGCGGATTATACAATGAGCAGTTCTTC	CASTSGLYNEQFF
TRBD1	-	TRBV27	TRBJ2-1	TGTGCCAGCAGTTTCCGGACAGGGGCTACCCCATGGGGGCAGTTCTTC	CASSFRTGATPWGQFF
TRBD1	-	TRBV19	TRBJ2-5	TGTGCCAGTAGTCCGACGACAGGGGGTCAAGAGACCCAGTACTTC	CASSPTTGGQETQYF
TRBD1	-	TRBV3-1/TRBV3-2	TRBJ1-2	TGTGCCAGCAGCCAAGGGCCCCCAGGGGGGAGCTACACCTTC	CASSQGPPGGSYTF
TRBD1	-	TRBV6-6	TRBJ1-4	TGTGCCAGCAGCTCAACAGGGGGAACTAATGAAAAACTGTTTTTT	CASSSTGGTNEKLFF
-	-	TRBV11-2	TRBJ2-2	TGTGCCAGCAGCTTAGATAACAGCAAGGTCGGGGAGCTGTTTTTT	CASSLDNSKVGELFF
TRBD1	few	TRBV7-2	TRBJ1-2	TGTGCCAGCAGCTTAGTTCCACAGGGGAGAGGCTATGGCTACACCTTC	CASSLVPQGRGYGYTF
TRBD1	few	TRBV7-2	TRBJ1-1	TGTGCCAGCAGCTTGGGACAGGCCTACACTGAAGCTTTCTTT	CASSLGQAYTEAFF
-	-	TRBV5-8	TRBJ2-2	TGTGCCAGCAGCATAACAGGGCCCGGGGAGCTGTTTTTT	CASSITGPGELFF
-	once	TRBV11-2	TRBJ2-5	TGTGCCAGCAGCCGGACAGGGAGGGCTCAAGAGACCCAGTACTTC	CASSRTGRAQETQYF
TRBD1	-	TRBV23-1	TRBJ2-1	TGCGCCAGCAGTCTTACAGGGGGCGTATGGAGTGAGCAGTTCTTC	CASSLTGGVWSEQFF
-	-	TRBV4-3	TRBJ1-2	TGCGCCAGCAGCCAAGATCTGGGCAGGAACTATGGCTACACCTTC	CASSQDLGRNYGYTF
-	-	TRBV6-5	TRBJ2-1	TGTGCCAGTGCCCCTTTAGCGGAGCAGTTCTTC	CASAPLAEQFF